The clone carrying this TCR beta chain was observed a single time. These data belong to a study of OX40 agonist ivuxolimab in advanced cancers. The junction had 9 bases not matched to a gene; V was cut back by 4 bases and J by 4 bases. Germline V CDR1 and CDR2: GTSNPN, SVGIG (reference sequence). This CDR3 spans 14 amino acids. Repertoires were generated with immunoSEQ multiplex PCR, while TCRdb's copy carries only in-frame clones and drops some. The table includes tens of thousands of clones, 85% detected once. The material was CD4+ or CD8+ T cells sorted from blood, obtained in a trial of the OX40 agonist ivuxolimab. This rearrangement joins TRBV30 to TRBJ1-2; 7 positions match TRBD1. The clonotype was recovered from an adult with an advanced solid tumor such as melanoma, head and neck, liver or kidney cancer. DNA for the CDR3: TGTGCCTGGACGGGGGGAGGGGGCTTCTATGGCTACACCTTC. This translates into CAWTGGGGFYGYTF. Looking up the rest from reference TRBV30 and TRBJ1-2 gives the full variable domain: SQTIHQWPATLVQPVGSPLSLECTVEGTSNPNLYWYRQAAGRGLQLLFYSVGIGQISSEVPQNLSASRPQDRQFILSSKKLLLSDSGFYLCAWTGGGGFYGYTFGSGTRLTVV.